Reported below is one T cell receptor beta chain. This specimen belongs to a study of cytomegalovirus exposure and HLA in healthy donors. 60 Vbeta and 13 Jbeta primers were used in PCR. Profiling relied on immunoSEQ multiplex PCR, and the TCRdb table lists in-frame clones only, not all of them. This listing includes some 150,000 clones. The CDR3 covers 14 residues. Germline V gene data show CDR1 as SQVTM and CDR2 as ANQGSEA. Trimming removed 5 bases at V and 0 bases at J, with 13 bases between. This TCR was sampled from a woman under 30 in good health and CMV-seronegative. The sample taken for sequencing was PBMCs. The rearrangement links TRBV29-1 to TRBJ1-1; a possible D gene is TRBD1 (5 bases). The chain's CDR3 is CSVLLAGLNTEAFF. Written as DNA, the CDR3 is TGCAGCGTTCTCCTCGCAGGGTTGAACACTGAAGCTTTCTTT. Full variable domain (outside the CDR3, taken from reference TRBV29-1 and TRBJ1-1): SAVISQKPSRDICQRGTSLTIQCQVDSQVTMMFWYRQQPGQSLTLIATANQGSEATYESGFVIDKFPISRPNLTFSTLTVSNMSPEDSSIYLCSVLLAGLNTEAFFGQGTRLTVV.